Listed below are T cell receptor beta chains from one sample, sequenced in a study of technical replicates of blood from a handful of donors. Libraries were prepared by immunoSEQ multiplex PCR; TCRdb keeps only in-frame clonotypes and omits some of them. The data contain 60,000 to 85,000 clones, around 97% of them singletons. What was sequenced was T cells isolated from PBMCs. Receptor source: a human donor in good health. CDR3s include the opening cysteine and the closing phenylalanine or tryptophan. A D gene is named only where the DNA matches it firmly.

J	D	V	CDR3	DNA
TRBJ1-2	.	TRBV6-5	CASSYSVEGGGYTF	TGTGCCAGCAGTTACTCCGTGGAAGGCGGAGGCTACACCTTC
TRBJ1-3	TRBD1	TRBV30	CAYLRDRDYSGNTIYF	TGTGCCTATCTCCGGGACAGGGATTACTCTGGAAACACCATATATTTT
TRBJ1-1	TRBD1	TRBV4-1	CASSRDRGRGNTEAFF	TGCGCCAGCAGCCGGGACAGGGGGCGCGGGAACACTGAAGCTTTCTTT
TRBJ1-1	TRBD1	TRBV6-1	CASSLNRGPTEAFF	TGTGCCAGCAGCCTAAACAGGGGGCCCACTGAAGCTTTCTTT
TRBJ1-1	TRBD1	TRBV4-1	CASSQPGQLSAFF	TGCGCCAGCAGCCAACCGGGACAGTTATCAGCTTTCTTT
TRBJ2-1	TRBD2	TRBV4-1	CASSLLSAGLSGNNEQFF	TGCGCCAGCAGCCTCCTCTCCGCCGGTCTTAGCGGGAACAATGAGCAGTTCTTC
TRBJ1-1	.	TRBV27	CASSLQADTEAFF	TGTGCCAGCAGTCTACAGGCGGACACTGAAGCTTTCTTT
TRBJ1-3	.	TRBV7-9	CASPSLARARSGNTIYF	TGTGCCAGCCCTTCCTTAGCCAGGGCCCGCTCTGGAAACACCATATATTTT
TRBJ2-7	TRBD2	TRBV6-4	CASSDSTFLAGDSYEQYF	TGTGCCAGCAGTGACTCGACTTTTCTAGCGGGGGACTCCTACGAGCAGTACTTC
TRBJ2-7	.	TRBV5-4	CASSWTESSYEQYF	TGTGCCAGCAGCTGGACTGAGAGCTCCTACGAGCAGTACTTC
TRBJ2-5	TRBD2	TRBV7-3	CASSLNPAGGIQETQYF	TGTGCCAGCAGCTTAAATCCAGCGGGAGGGATTCAAGAGACCCAGTACTTC
TRBJ2-1	.	TRBV10-3	CAIQITPSYNEQFF	TGTGCCATACAAATAACACCTTCTTACAATGAGCAGTTCTTC
TRBJ2-3	TRBD1	TRBV18	CASSPVTGTGGDSNTDTQYF	TGTGCCAGCTCACCAGTTACCGGGACAGGGGGGGATTCGAACACAGATACGCAGTATTTT